This T cell receptor (beta chain) was identified during a study of T cell changes during pregnancy in multiple sclerosis. The CDR3 totals 12 residues. Germline CDR1 is GTSNPN and CDR2 is SVGIG (reference sequence). The V end lost 5 bases, the J end lost 0 bases, and 7 bases lay between the germline ends. Some clones are missing from TCRdb's copy, which holds only in-frame ones; the method was immunoSEQ multiplex PCR. The sample contains tens of thousands of clones, 94% of which appear only once. This receptor was obtained from a female donor with multiple sclerosis, enrolled in a pregnancy study. The V gene is TRBV30, the J gene TRBJ1-1; D may be TRBD1 (5 bases). Material: peripheral blood, obtained in the third trimester of pregnancy. This chain's CDR3 is CAWQGLNTEAFF. The CDR3 DNA reads as TGTGCCTGGCAGGGTTTGAACACTGAAGCTTTCTTT. The full variable domain, rest sourced from reference TRBV30 and TRBJ1-1, is SQTIHQWPATLVQPVGSPLSLECTVEGTSNPNLYWYRQAAGRGLQLLFYSVGIGQISSEVPQNLSASRPQDRQFILSSKKLLLSDSGFYLCAWQGLNTEAFFGQGTRLTVV.